This T cell receptor beta chain was sequenced during a study of T cell clones after liver transplantation. This table comes from immunoSEQ multiplex PCR, and its TCRdb copy is limited to in-frame clones, with some not included. The sample lists more than 95,000 clones; 80% to 90% were seen once. CDR3 length equals 15 residues. V lost 0 bases and J 1 base, leaving 10 bases between the germline ends. In germline, CDR1 is SGHDT, CDR2 YYEEEE. This receptor was identified in a human patient who received a liver transplant. Some T cells may be supplied by the graft donor. This sequence joins TRBV5-6 and TRBJ2-5, with unresolved D. The source was CD4+ T cells from blood, collected around 44 months after liver transplant. The CDR3 bases are TGTGCCAGCAGCTTGGCCGAAGGTGCCCAAGAGACCCAGTACTTC. This codes for CASSLAEGAQETQYF.